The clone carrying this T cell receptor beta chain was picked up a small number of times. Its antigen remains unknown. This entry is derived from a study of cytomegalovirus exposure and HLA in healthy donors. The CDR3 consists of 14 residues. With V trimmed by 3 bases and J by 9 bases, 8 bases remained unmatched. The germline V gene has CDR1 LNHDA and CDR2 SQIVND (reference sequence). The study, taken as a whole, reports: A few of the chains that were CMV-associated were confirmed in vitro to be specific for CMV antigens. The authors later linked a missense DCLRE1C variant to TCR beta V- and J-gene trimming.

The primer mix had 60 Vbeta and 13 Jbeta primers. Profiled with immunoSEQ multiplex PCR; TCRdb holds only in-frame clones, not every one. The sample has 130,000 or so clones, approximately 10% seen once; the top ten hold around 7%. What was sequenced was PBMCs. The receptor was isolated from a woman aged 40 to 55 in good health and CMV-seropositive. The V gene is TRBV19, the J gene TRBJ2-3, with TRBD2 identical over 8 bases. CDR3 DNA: TGTGCCAGTAGTATGCCGGGGGGGGACTTCACGCAGTATTTT. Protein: CASSMPGGDFTQYF. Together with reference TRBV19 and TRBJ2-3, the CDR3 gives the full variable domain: DGGITQSPKYLFRKEGQNVTLSCEQNLNHDAMYWYRQDPGQGLRLIYYSQIVNDFQKGDIAEGYSVSREKKESFPLTVTSAQKNPTAFYLCASSMPGGDFTQYFGPGTRLTVL.